A single sample gave rise to the 16 T cell receptor beta chains below, sequenced in a study of blood T cell repertoires in COVID-19. Generated by immunoSEQ multiplex PCR, the TCRdb table keeps only in-frame clones and is missing some. The sample lists 300,000 to 350,000 clones; 70% to 90% were seen once. The specimen sequenced was PBMCs or T cells enriched from blood (not recorded which). The receptors originated from a woman in her thirties or forties with acute COVID-19.

The J gene is TRBJ2-1, the V gene TRBV28; 11 bases are shared with TRBD2. This CDR3 spans 16 amino acids. The germline CDR1 and CDR2 sequences are MDHEN and SYDVKM. With V trimmed by 5 bases and J by 4 bases, 7 bases remained unmatched. The CDR3 is CASSATSGTYYNEQFF. The CDR3 region has the DNA TGTGCCAGCAGTGCGACTAGCGGGACCTATTACAATGAGCAGTTCTTC.

The chain carries TRBV15 and TRBJ1-3; D is unclear. Germline loops: CDR1 LNHNV, CDR2 YYDKDF (reference sequence). This CDR3 region has 14 residues. V was trimmed by 4 bases and J by 3 bases, leaving 10 bases between them. The CDR3 spells CATSTVSGGNTIYF. CDR3 sequence (DNA): TGTGCCACCAGCACTGTGTCAGGTGGAAACACCATATATTTT.

This chain links TRBV18 with TRBJ1-2; D is uncertain. Deletions cut 6 bases from V and 6 bases from J, with 11 bases between. CDR3 size: 12 residues. From germline, CDR1 is KGHSH and CDR2 LQKENI. CDR3 bases: TGTGCCAGCTCGGCAGTTGGGCATGGCTACACCTTC. Protein product: CASSAVGHGYTF.

The rearrangement joins TRBV3-1 (or the pseudogene TRBV3-2) to TRBJ2-2, with a possible D match to TRBD2 (6 bases). Trimming pared 4 bases from V and 2 bases from J, leaving 14 bases between. CDR3 size: 16 residues. Germline CDR1 LGHDT, CDR2 YNNKEL (reference sequence). CDR3 residues: CASSRTGLLNTGELFF. The CDR3, as DNA: TGTGCCAGCAGCCGAACGGGACTCCTTAACACCGGGGAGCTGTTTTTT.

This chain connects TRBV7-2 to TRBJ1-2; 9 bases fit TRBD1. J gave up 8 bases and V 5 bases, and 6 bases lay outside the gene matches. Germline CDR1 and CDR2: SGHTA and FQGNSA. The CDR3 totals 13 residues. CDR3 nucleotide sequence: TGTGCCAGCAGCCCGGACAGGGGTTGGGGCTACACCTTC. It translates to CASSPDRGWGYTF.

As to this clone: At the DNA level, this CDR3 is encoded by other sequences in the same sample as well. This chain joins TRBV19 and TRBJ2-2, with 7 bases fitting TRBD1. The junction had 5 bases not matched to a gene; V was cut back by 3 bases and J by 4 bases. Germline V gives CDR1 LNHDA, CDR2 SQIVND (reference sequence). The CDR3 consists of 15 residues. CDR3 in DNA: TGTGCCAGTAGTATTGACAGGGCGGGCACCGGGGAGCTGTTTTTT. It translates to CASSIDRAGTGELFF. Combining the CDR3 with reference TRBV19 and TRBJ2-2 gives the whole variable domain DGGITQSPKYLFRKEGQNVTLSCEQNLNHDAMYWYRQDPGQGLRLIYYSQIVNDFQKGDIAEGYSVSREKKESFPLTVTSAQKNPTAFYLCASSIDRAGTGELFFGEGSRLTVL.

The V gene is TRBV20-1, the J gene TRBJ1-5; D gene uncertain. Trimming pared 3 bases from V and 1 base from J, leaving 7 bases between. Per germline, CDR1 DFQATT and CDR2 SNEGSKA (reference sequence). The CDR3 has 13 residues. The CDR3, as DNA: TGCAGTGCTAGTGGTGGCAGCAATCAGCCCCAGCATTTT. Protein: CSASGGSNQPQHF.

V gene TRBV5-1 combines with J gene TRBJ2-7; D remains ambiguous. This CDR3 is built from 16 residues. V was pared by 5 bases and J by 2 bases, with 20 bases between. CDR1 is SGHRS and CDR2 is YFSETQ in the germline V gene. CDR3 region: CASRLDSSTLTYEQYF. CDR3 nucleotides: TGCGCCAGCAGATTAGATTCGTCAACCCTTACCTACGAGCAGTACTTC.

The rearrangement joins TRBV21-1 to TRBJ2-1; the table's TRBD2 call for D was not verified on the DNA. TRBV21-1 is given as a pseudogene. This CDR3 region has 17 residues. As DNA, the CDR3 is TGTGCCAGCAGCCGCAGACTAGCGGGAGGTGGGGACAATGAGCAGTTCTTC. Protein product: CASSRRLAGGGDNEQFF.

This clone was picked up one time. This chain uses TRBV5-4 with TRBJ1-2; D is uncertain. CDR3 length equals 13 residues. The germline CDR1 and CDR2 sequences are SGHNT and YYREEE (reference sequence). Trimming removed 0 bases at V and 5 bases at J, with 8 bases between. The CDR3 is CASSLATEYGYTF. The CDR3 coding sequence is TGTGCCAGCAGCTTGGCGACTGAGTATGGCTACACCTTC.

V gene TRBV10-3 combines with J gene TRBJ1-6, with D possibly being TRBD1 (6 bases). The CDR3 length is 15 residues. V lost 2 bases to trimming and J lost 4 bases, with 9 bases between them. Germline CDR1 ENHRY, CDR2 SYGVKD. The CDR3 reads CAISEGQPYNSPLHF. The CDR3 DNA is TGTGCCATCAGTGAGGGACAGCCTTATAATTCACCCCTCCACTTT.

The CDR3 nucleotides read TGCGCCAGCAGCCCAGCCGGGACAGGGGGCGGCACAGATACGCAGTATTTT. It encodes CASSPAGTGGGTDTQYF. V usage is TRBV4-1 and J usage is TRBJ2-3, with TRBD1 matching 12 bases. Germline CDR1 reads MGHRA; CDR2 reads YSYEKL. J lost 1 base, V lost 4 bases, and 6 bases had no gene match. This CDR3 is built from 17 residues.

This sequence joins TRBV4-2 and TRBJ1-1; 9 nucleotides line up with TRBD1. The CDR3 has 15 amino acids. V lost 1 base and J lost 5; bases outside the gene matches: 5. CDR1 LGHNA and CDR2 YNFKEQ come from the germline V gene. The CDR3 nucleotides are TGTGCCAGCAGCCAAGTGGGACAGGGCGAAACTGAAGCTTTCTTT. Residues: CASSQVGQGETEAFF.

The rearrangement links TRBV11-2 to TRBJ1-2; TRBD1 aligns across 7 bases. Trimming at V came to 2 bases and at J to 2 bases, leaving 17 bases not matched to a gene. CDR3 length: 19 residues. Germline V gene lookup returns CDR1 SGHAT and CDR2 FQNNGV. CDR3: CASSLFAPLKGAENYGYTF. CDR3 in DNA: TGTGCCAGCAGCTTATTTGCCCCACTAAAGGGGGCAGAGAACTATGGCTACACCTTC.

The CDR3 loop is CASSFAPSRETQYF. The CDR3 DNA reads as TGTGCCAGCAGTTTCGCACCCTCACGGGAGACCCAGTACTTC. V is TRBV27 and J is TRBJ2-5; D gene ambiguous. The CDR3 consists of 14 residues. Germline-derived CDR1 and CDR2 are MNHEY and SMNVEV (reference sequence). Trimming cost V 3 bases and J 5 bases, with 13 bases left between them.

The DNA for the CDR3 is TGTGCCAGCAGCTTTGACTCAGATTACGGCACCGGGGAGCTGTTTTTT. Its translation is CASSFDSDYGTGELFF. The chain carries TRBV11-2 and TRBJ2-2, with D unclear. Between the trimmed V and J ends, which lost 3 bases and 4 bases, there was a span of 15 bases. The CDR3 has 16 amino acids. Looked up from germline, CDR1 is SGHAT and CDR2 is FQNNGV.